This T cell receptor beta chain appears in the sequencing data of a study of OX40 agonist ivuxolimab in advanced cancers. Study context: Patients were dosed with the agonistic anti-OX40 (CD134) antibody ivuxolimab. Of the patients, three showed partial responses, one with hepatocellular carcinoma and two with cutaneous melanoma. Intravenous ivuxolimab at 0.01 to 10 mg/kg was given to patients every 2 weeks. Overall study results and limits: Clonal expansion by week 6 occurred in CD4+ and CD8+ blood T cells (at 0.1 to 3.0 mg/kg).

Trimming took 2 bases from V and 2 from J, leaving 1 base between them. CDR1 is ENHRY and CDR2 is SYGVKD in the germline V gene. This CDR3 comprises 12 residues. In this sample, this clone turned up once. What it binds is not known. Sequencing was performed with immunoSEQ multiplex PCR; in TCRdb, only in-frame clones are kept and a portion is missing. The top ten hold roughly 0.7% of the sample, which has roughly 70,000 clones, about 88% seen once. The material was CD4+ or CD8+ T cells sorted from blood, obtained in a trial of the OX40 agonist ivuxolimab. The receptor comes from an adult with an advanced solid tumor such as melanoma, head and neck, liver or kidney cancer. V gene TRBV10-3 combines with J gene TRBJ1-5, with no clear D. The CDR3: CAISEGNQPQHF. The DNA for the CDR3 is TGTGCCATCAGTGAGGGCAATCAGCCCCAGCATTTT.